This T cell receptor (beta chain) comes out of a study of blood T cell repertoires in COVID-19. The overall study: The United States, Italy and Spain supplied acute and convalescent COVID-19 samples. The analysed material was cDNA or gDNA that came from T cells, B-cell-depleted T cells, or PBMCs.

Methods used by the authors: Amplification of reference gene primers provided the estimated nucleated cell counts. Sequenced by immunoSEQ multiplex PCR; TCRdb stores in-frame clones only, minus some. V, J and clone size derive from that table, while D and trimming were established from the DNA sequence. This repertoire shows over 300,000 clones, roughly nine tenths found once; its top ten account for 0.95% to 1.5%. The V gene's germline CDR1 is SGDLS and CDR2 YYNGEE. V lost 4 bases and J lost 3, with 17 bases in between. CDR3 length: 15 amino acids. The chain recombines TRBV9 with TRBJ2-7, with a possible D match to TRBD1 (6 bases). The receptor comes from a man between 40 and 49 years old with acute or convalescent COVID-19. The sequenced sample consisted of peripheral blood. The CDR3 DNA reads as TGTGCCAGCAGCCCAGCCAGTTCCAGGGGCTACGAGCAGTACTTC. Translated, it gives CASSPASSRGYEQYF.